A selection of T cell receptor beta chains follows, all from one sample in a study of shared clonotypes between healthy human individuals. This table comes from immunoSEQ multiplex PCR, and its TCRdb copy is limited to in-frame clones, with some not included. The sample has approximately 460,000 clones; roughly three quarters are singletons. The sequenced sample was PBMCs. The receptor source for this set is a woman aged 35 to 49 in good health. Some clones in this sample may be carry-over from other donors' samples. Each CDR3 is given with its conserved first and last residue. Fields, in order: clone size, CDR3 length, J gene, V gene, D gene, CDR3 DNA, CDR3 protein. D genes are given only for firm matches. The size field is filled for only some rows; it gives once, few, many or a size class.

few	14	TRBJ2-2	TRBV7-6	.	TGTGCCAGCAGCTGGTCGGAGGACACCGGGGAGCTGTTTTTT	CASSWSEDTGELFF
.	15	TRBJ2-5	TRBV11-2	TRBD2	TGTGCCAGCAGCCCCGGGGGGAATAGCAGGGAGACCCAGTACTTC	CASSPGGNSRETQYF
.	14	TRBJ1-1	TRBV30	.	TGTGCCGCCCTCCCCGGAAATGAGAACACTGAAGCTTTCTTT	CAALPGNENTEAFF
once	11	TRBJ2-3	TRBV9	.	TGTGCCAGCAGCGAGATCGATACGCAGTATTTT	CASSEIDTQYF
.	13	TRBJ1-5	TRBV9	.	TGTGCCAGCAGCGTAGCTAGCGGTCAGCCCCAGCATTTT	CASSVASGQPQHF
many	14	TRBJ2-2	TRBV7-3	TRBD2	TGTGCCAGCAGCCGACTAGCGGGGCCCGGGGAGCTGTTTTTT	CASSRLAGPGELFF
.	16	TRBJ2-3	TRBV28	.	TGTGCCAGCAGTCCCATCGCGGCAGATGGGACAGATACGCAGTATTTT	CASSPIAADGTDTQYF
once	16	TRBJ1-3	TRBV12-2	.	TGTGCAAGTTTCCCCAAAGACGGAAGCTCTGGAAACACCATATATTTT	CASFPKDGSSGNTIYF
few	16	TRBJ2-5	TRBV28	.	TGTGCCAGCAGTAGATTGACAGTAACGGGCCAAGAGACCCAGTACTTC	CASSRLTVTGQETQYF
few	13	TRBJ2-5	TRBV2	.	TGTGCCAGCAGCCGGGGAGATCAAGAGACCCAGTACTTC	CASSRGDQETQYF
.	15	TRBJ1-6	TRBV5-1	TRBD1	TGCGCCAGCAGCTTGGAGTGGACAGGTCGTTCACCCCTCCACTTT	CASSLEWTGRSPLHF
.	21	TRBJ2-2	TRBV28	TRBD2	TGTGCCAGCACCGCGGCGGCGGGCAGGGAGGGCAAGGGAGGGAACACCGGGGAGCTGTTTTTT	CASTAAAGREGKGGNTGELFF
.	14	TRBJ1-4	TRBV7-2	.	TGTGCCAGCAGCCCTGGGGGAGCTAATGAAAAACTGTTTTTT	CASSPGGANEKLFF
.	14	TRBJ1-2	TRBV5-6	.	TGTGCCAGCAGCTTGGGTGGCAGGGGCTATGGCTACACCTTC	CASSLGGRGYGYTF
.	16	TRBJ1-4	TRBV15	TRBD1	TGTGCCACCAGCAGAGATAGGCACAGGGGTGGTGAAAAACTGTTTTTT	CATSRDRHRGGEKLFF
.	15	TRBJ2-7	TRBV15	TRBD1	TGTGCCACCAGCAGAGGGACAGGGGGACAGAACGAGCAGTACTTC	CATSRGTGGQNEQYF
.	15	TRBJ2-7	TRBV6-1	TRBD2	TGTGCCAGCAGTGAATCCCAGCGGGAGAAGTACGAGCAGTACTTC	CASSESQREKYEQYF
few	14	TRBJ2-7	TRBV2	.	TGTGCCAGCAGTGACAGGCTTGACTCCTACGAGCAGTACTTC	CASSDRLDSYEQYF
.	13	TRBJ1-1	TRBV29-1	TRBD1	TGCAGCGTCTCCGGGACAGGATCGTTTGAAGCTTTCTTT	CSVSGTGSFEAFF
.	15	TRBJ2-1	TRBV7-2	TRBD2	TGTGCCAGCAGCATAGCCACTAGCGGACACAATGAGCAGTTCTTC	CASSIATSGHNEQFF
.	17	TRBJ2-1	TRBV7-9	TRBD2	TGTGCCAGCACCAAGGCGGGCGGGAGGGCCGCCGACAATGAGCAGTTCTTC	CASTKAGGRAADNEQFF
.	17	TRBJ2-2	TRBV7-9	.	TGTGCCAGCAGCTTAGTGGGCGGCAGATCGAACACCGGGGAGCTGTTTTTT	CASSLVGGRSNTGELFF
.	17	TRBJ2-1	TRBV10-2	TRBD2	TGCGCCAGCAGGGGGACTAGCGGGAGCACCTCCTACAATGAGCAGTTCTTC	CASRGTSGSTSYNEQFF
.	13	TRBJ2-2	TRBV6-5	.	TGTGCCAGCAGTTATAATCGGGACCGGGAGCTGTTTTTT	CASSYNRDRELFF
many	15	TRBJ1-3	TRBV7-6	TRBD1	TGTGCCAGCAGCCGCCAAACAGGGGCTGGAAACACCATATATTTT	CASSRQTGAGNTIYF
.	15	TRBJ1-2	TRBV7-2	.	TGTGCCAGCAGCTTAGTGATCACGGATAACTATGGCTACACCTTC	CASSLVITDNYGYTF
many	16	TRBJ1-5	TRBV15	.	TGTGCCACCAGCAGAGACAAGTCTGGTGGCAATCAGCCCCAGCATTTT	CATSRDKSGGNQPQHF
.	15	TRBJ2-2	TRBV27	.	TGTGCCAGCAGCTTCTTGACCTCCAACACCGGGGAGCTGTTTTTT	CASSFLTSNTGELFF
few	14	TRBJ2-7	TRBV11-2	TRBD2	TGTGCCAGCAGCTTATCGGGACTAGCCTACGAGCAGTACTTC	CASSLSGLAYEQYF
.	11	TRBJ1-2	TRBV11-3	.	TGTGCCAGCAGCCCCTCTGATGGCTACACCTTC	CASSPSDGYTF
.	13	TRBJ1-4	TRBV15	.	TGTGCCGCCCAGGGTTCTTTCAATGAAAAACTGTTTTTT	CAAQGSFNEKLFF
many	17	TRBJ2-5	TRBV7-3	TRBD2	TGTGCCAGCAGCTTAAGGGTTAGCGGGAGCCTCCAAGAGACCCAGTACTTC	CASSLRVSGSLQETQYF
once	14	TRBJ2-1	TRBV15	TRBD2	TGTGCCACCCGAGGGACTAGCGGGGCCTATGAGCAGTTCTTC	CATRGTSGAYEQFF
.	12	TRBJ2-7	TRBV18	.	TGTGCCAGCTCACAGGGCGTCTACGAGCAGTACTTC	CASSQGVYEQYF
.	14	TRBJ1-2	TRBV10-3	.	TGTGCCATCAGTGTCGACAGTTACCTCTATGGCTACACCTTC	CAISVDSYLYGYTF
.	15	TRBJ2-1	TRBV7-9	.	TGTGCCAGCAGCTTGGACGGTTCCTCCTACAATGAGCAGTTCTTC	CASSLDGSSYNEQFF
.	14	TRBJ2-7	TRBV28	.	TGTGCCAGCAGTAAAACACAGGGAGGGTACGAGCAGTACTTC	CASSKTQGGYEQYF